This TCR beta chain was sequenced in a study of blood T cell repertoires in COVID-19. Across the whole study: COVID-19 samples, acute and convalescent, were from the United States, Italy and Spain.

In the original processing: Reference gene primer amplification yielded estimated nucleated cell counts. Some clones are missing from TCRdb's copy, which holds only in-frame ones; the method was immunoSEQ multiplex PCR. D and trimming come from the DNA, and the V and J calls and clone size come from that table. The sample comprises about 480,000 clones, roughly 88% of which are singletons, and about 1.7% rests with the top ten. In its sample, this clone was seen a few times. Cohorts were determined from participant-reported clinical history. The study counted Cohort 3 donors as recovered given two negative PCRs, clearance, or symptom resolution. The V and J ends lost 4 bases and 2 bases respectively, with 41 bases between them. CDR1 and CDR2 (germline): KGHDR, SFDVKD. The CDR3 extends over 24 amino acids.

The sequencing input was PBMCs or T cells enriched from blood (not recorded which). The chain carries TRBV24-1 and TRBJ2-7; TRBD2 might be the D (6 bases). The receptor's source is a middle-aged woman who had recovered from COVID-19. The DNA of the CDR3 is TGTGCCACCAGTGAACGTTGGAGGGAGGACGCCGCCGACCCTACGCCGTCCTATACCTACGAGCAGTACTTC. This encodes CATSERWREDAADPTPSYTYEQYF.